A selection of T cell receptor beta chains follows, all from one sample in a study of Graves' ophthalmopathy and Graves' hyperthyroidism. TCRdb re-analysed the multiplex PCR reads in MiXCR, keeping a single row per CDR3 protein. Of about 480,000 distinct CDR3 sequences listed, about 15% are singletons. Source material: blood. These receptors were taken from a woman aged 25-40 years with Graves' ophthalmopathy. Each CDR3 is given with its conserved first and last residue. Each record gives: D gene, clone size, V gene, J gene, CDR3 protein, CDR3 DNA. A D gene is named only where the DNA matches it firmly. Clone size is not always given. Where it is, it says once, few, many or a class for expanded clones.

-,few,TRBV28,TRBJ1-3,CASSRNRAGNTIYF,TGTGCCAGCAGTCGGAACAGGGCTGGAAACACCATATATTTT
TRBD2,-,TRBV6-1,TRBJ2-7,CASRARLAGSYEQYF,TGTGCCAGCAGGGCCCGACTAGCGGGGTCCTACGAGCAGTACTTC
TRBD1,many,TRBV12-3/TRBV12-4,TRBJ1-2,CASRRRTGGENYGYTF,TGTGCCAGCAGGCGCCGGACAGGGGGAGAGAACTATGGCTACACCTTC
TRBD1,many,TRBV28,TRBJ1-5,CASTPGQRYNQPQHF,TGTGCCAGCACCCCGGGACAGAGATACAATCAGCCCCAGCATTTT
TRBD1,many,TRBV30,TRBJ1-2,CACLGTGVIYGYTF,TGTGCCTGCTTAGGGACAGGAGTAATCTATGGCTACACCTTC
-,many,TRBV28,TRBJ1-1,CASSSRTEEAFF,TGTGCCAGCAGTTCCCGCACAGAAGAAGCTTTCTTT
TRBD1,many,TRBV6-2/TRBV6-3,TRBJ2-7,CASSYTPGTGVYEQYF,TGTGCCAGCAGTTACACTCCAGGGACAGGGGTCTACGAGCAGTACTTC
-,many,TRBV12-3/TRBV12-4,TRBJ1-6,CASSLRVNSPLHF,TGTGCCAGCAGTTTAAGGGTTAATTCACCCCTCCACTTT
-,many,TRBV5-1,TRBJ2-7,CASSLALRDSYEQYF,TGCGCCAGCAGCTTGGCCTTGAGGGACTCCTACGAGCAGTACTTC
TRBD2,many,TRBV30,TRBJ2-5,CAWSGGLAGLRETQYF,TGTGCCTGGAGTGGGGGACTAGCGGGGCTGAGGGAGACCCAGTACTTC
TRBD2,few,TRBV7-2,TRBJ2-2,CASSSSGRRTGELFF,TGTGCCAGCAGCTCTAGCGGGAGGCGGACCGGGGAGCTGTTTTTT